This T cell receptor (beta chain) was sequenced during a study of post-analysis software for immune sequencing data. Notes on this clonotype: Its antigen is unidentified.

Findings and caveats of the study: The authors found that F measure strongly co-clustered same-batch samples. In multiple sclerosis, normalized Chao1 diversity was significantly below that of controls.

TCR beta libraries were prepared from cDNA with unique molecular identifiers. TCRdb re-called the PCR reads with MiXCR, one entry per CDR3 protein. The table records hundreds of thousands of distinct CDR3 sequences, 40% to 50% of them present only once. The clonotype comes from a girl aged 10 to 17 with multiple sclerosis. The sample taken for sequencing was blood.

The DNA of the CDR3 is TGCGCCAGCAGCGTCCGGGCCCCCTACGAGCAGTACTTC. As protein: CASSVRAPYEQYF. The chain has TRBV5-1 and TRBJ2-7; D not resolved. Germline V gene sequence: CDR1 SGHRS, CDR2 YFSETQ. V gave up 4 bases and J gave up 2 bases, with 10 bases separating them. The CDR3 sequence is 13 residues long. Filled out from reference TRBV5-1 and TRBJ2-7, the complete variable domain reads KAGVTQTPRYLIKTRGQQVTLSCSPISGHRSVSWYQQTPGQGLQFLFEYFSETQRNKGNFPGRFSGRQFSNSRSEMNVSTLELGDSALYLCASSVRAPYEQYFGPGTRLTVT.